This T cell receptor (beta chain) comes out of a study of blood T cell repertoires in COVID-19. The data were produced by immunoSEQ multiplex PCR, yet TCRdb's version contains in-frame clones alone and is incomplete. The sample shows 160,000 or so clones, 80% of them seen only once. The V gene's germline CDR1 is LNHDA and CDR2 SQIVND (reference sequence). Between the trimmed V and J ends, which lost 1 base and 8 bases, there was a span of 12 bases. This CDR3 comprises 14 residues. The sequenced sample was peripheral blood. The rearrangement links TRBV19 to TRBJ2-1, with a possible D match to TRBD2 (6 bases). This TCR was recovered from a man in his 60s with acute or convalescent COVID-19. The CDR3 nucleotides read TGTGCCAGTAGTATAGGTACTAGCATAGATGAGCAGTTCTTC. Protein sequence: CASSIGTSIDEQFF.